Given below is one TCR beta chain in context. Its antigen is not identified. This specimen belongs to a study of cytomegalovirus exposure and HLA in healthy donors. About the research overall: The study's early data release held 80 million to 95 million unique TCRs from HLA-typed donors. Notes on the study in general: Roughly uniform sequencing depth across donors was assumed, possibly incorrectly.

PCR involved 60 Vbeta and 13 Jbeta primers. TCRdb's copy holds only in-frame clones and misses some; the assay was immunoSEQ multiplex PCR. The top ten clones hold 2.5% of a sample with approximately 76,000 clones, 70% to 80% of them seen once. This CDR3 spans 15 amino acids. Trimming removed 7 bases at V and 5 bases at J, with 21 bases between. The V gene's germline CDR1 is SGHRS and CDR2 YFSETQ. Sequencing was carried out using PBMCs. The V call is TRBV5-1, the J call TRBJ1-1, with D possibly matching TRBD1 (5 bases). The clonotype was recovered from a man aged 25-40 years in good health and CMV-seronegative. This chain's CDR3 is CASLPAGGARTEAFF. For the CDR3, the DNA is TGCGCCAGCTTACCCGCCGGAGGGGCCCGGACTGAAGCTTTCTTT. Full variable domain (missing parts from reference TRBV5-1 and TRBJ1-1): KAGVTQTPRYLIKTRGQQVTLSCSPISGHRSVSWYQQTPGQGLQFLFEYFSETQRNKGNFPGRFSGRQFSNSRSEMNVSTLELGDSALYLCASLPAGGARTEAFFGQGTRLTVV.